Described below is a single T cell receptor beta chain sequence and its context. This sample is drawn from a study of Ad26.COV2.S vaccination and SARS-CoV-2 variants. The treatment was: around 19 received Ad26.COV2.S at low or high dose, single or two shots; 5 received placebo; per-sample allocation not given. Collection of samples fell on day 63 after the first vaccine or placebo injection. The V end lost 3 bases, the J end lost 6 bases, and 6 bases lay between the germline ends. CDR3 size: 12 residues. CDR1 and CDR2 (germline): SEHNR, FQNEAQ (reference sequence). TCRdb's copy holds only in-frame clones and misses some; the assay was immunoSEQ multiplex PCR. Of 350,000 to 450,000 clones in the sample, approximately 92% were seen once.

The input for sequencing was peripheral blood, taken in a trial of Ad26.COV2.S vaccine versus placebo. This chain uses TRBV7-9 with TRBJ1-5; the D gene is possibly TRBD1 (6 bases). The TCR sequence derives from a person between 18 and 59 years old who received the Ad26.COV2.S COVID-19 vaccine or a placebo. CDR3 amino acids: CASSLTGQPQHF. The DNA for the CDR3 is TGTGCCAGCAGCTTGACAGGTCAGCCCCAGCATTTT.